This T cell receptor beta chain was observed in a study of blood T cell repertoires in COVID-19. Study context: Acute-phase and convalescent COVID-19 samples originated in the United States, Italy and Spain.

Germline lookup yields CDR1 LNHDA and CDR2 SQIVND (reference sequence). Deletions cut 5 bases from V and 4 bases from J, with 20 bases between. This CDR3 has 16 amino acids. The table came from immunoSEQ multiplex PCR; TCRdb's copy has only in-frame clones and leaves some out. The sample lists under 200,000 clones, approximately 84% occurring once. This clone has only one observation. Input material: peripheral blood. V and J are TRBV19 and TRBJ1-1, with D perhaps TRBD1 (5 bases). The receptor was isolated from an elderly woman with COVID-19, enrolled during active disease. Here the CDR3 reads CASSGTWLGEGTEAFF. DNA for the CDR3: TGTGCCAGTAGTGGGACTTGGCTTGGTGAGGGCACTGAAGCTTTCTTT.